The 23 T cell receptor beta chains presented below share a single source sample, sequenced in a study of OX40 agonist ivuxolimab in advanced cancers. Libraries were made using the immunoSEQ multiplex PCR assay. Not all clones reach the TCRdb copy of this immuneACCESS table, which keeps in-frame sequences only. Checked studies attribute under half of the gap to unresolved V genes and leave the rest unexplained. The sample table shows about 95,000 clones, and 85% to 90% are seen once. The ten top clones hold approximately 0.35% of the sample. The sample here was CD4+ or CD8+ T cells sorted from blood, taken in a trial of the OX40 agonist ivuxolimab. The source of these receptors is an adult with an advanced solid tumor such as melanoma, head and neck, liver or kidney cancer.

The chain couples TRBV19 to TRBJ2-1; 7 positions match TRBD2. Germline V lookup: CDR1 LNHDA, CDR2 SQIVND (reference sequence). The CDR3 has 13 amino acids. V was clipped by 5 bases and J by 4 bases; unmatched bases: 2. The CDR3 DNA sequence: TGTGCCAGTAGTGCGGGACTATACAATGAGCAGTTCTTC. It specifies CASSAGLYNEQFF.

The V call is TRBV2, the J call TRBJ2-7; D gene uncertain. The ends were cut back, 8 bases at V and 0 bases at J, with 14 bases in the middle. CDR1 and CDR2 (germline): SNHLY, FYNNEI. The CDR3 consists of 14 residues. This chain's CDR3 is CASETQAASYEQYF. CDR3 sequence (DNA): TGTGCCAGCGAAACCCAGGCCGCCTCCTACGAGCAGTACTTC.

This clone was seen once. The chain couples TRBV6-6 to TRBJ1-1, with D unresolved. Germline CDR1 and CDR2: MNHNY and SVGAGI (reference sequence). The CDR3 spans 14 residues. Trimming removed 6 bases from V and 1 base from J, with 12 bases in between. The CDR3 coding sequence is TGTGCCAGCAGCTCCCAACAAGGGAACACTGAAGCTTTCTTT. Protein: CASSSQQGNTEAFF.

This chain connects TRBV30 to TRBJ2-2; D possibly matches TRBD1 or TRBD2 (5 bases each). V lost 4 bases, J lost 3 bases, and 12 bases lay in between. This CDR3 has 14 amino acids. Germline V CDR1 and CDR2: GTSNPN, SVGIG (reference sequence). The CDR3 coding sequence is TGTGCCTGGAACCGGGACCTTTACACCGGGGAGCTGTTTTTT. As protein: CAWNRDLYTGELFF.

The V call is TRBV12-5, the J call TRBJ2-3; 7 nucleotides align to TRBD2. Per germline, CDR1 LGHNT and CDR2 FRNRAP. J gave up 2 bases and V 0 bases, and 17 bases lay outside the gene matches. This CDR3 region has 20 residues. The CDR3 DNA is TGTGCTAGTGGTTTGGTACTCCCAAGGCTAGCGGAGGCCCCCACAGATACGCAGTATTTT. Translation: CASGLVLPRLAEAPTDTQYF.

This chain joins TRBV5-1 and TRBJ2-5; weak D call: TRBD2 (5 bases). Germline V gene lookup returns CDR1 SGHRS and CDR2 YFSETQ. V lost 2 bases and J 2 bases, leaving 13 bases between the germline ends. The CDR3 spans 15 residues. The CDR3 DNA is TGCGCCAGCAGCTTAGAATCCGGGGATCAAGAGACCCAGTACTTC. This encodes CASSLESGDQETQYF.

The chain couples TRBV14 to TRBJ1-2; D is ambiguous. CDR1 is SGHDN and CDR2 is FVKESK in the germline V gene. V lost 4 bases to trimming and J lost 4 bases, with 7 bases between them. The CDR3 runs to 12 residues. CDR3 nucleotide sequence: TGTGCCAGCAGCCCCCCCGGCTATGGCTACACCTTC. This sequence encodes CASSPPGYGYTF.

The chain combines TRBV6-5 with TRBJ2-1; 9 bases are a match to TRBD2. The germline V gene has CDR1 MNHEY and CDR2 SVGAGI. V lost 2 bases to trimming and J lost 9 bases; unmatched junction nucleotides: 11. The CDR3 runs 16 residues. CDR3 coding DNA: TGTGCCAGCAGTTACGGAAGGGCGGGAGGGCCCGGTGAGCAGTTCTTC. Amino acids: CASSYGRAGGPGEQFF.

The chain is built from TRBV11-3 and TRBJ1-1; D gene ambiguous. This CDR3 contains 13 residues. Per germline, CDR1 SGHNT and CDR2 YENEEA. Trimming removed 0 bases from V and 3 bases from J, with 5 bases in between. The CDR3 DNA reads as TGTGCCAGCAGCTTAGATACGCACACTGAAGCTTTCTTT. As protein: CASSLDTHTEAFF.

The chain couples TRBV27 to TRBJ1-6; D perhaps matches TRBD1 (6 bases). CDR3 size: 15 residues. CDR1 is MNHEY, CDR2 SMNVEV, per germline (reference sequence). The ends were cut back, 3 bases at V and 6 bases at J, with 12 bases in the middle. This CDR3 reads CASSLANRVNSPLHF. The CDR3 DNA reads TGTGCCAGCAGTTTGGCTAACAGGGTTAATTCACCCCTCCACTTT.

The V gene is TRBV6-5, the J gene TRBJ1-2, with D possibly matching TRBD1 (6 bases). The CDR3 length is 14 residues. V lost 6 bases, J lost 4 bases, and 15 bases lay in between. CDR1 is MNHEY, CDR2 SVGAGI, per germline. The CDR3 DNA reads as TGTGCCAGCAGCCCCCAGGGGCCTACCTATGGCTACACCTTC. Amino acid sequence: CASSPQGPTYGYTF.

V is TRBV19 and J is TRBJ2-4; 8 bases map to TRBD2. Germline V gene sequence: CDR1 LNHDA, CDR2 SQIVND (reference sequence). The V gene end was trimmed by 5 bases and the J gene end by 6 bases; junction bases not matched to a gene: 3. This CDR3 is built from 13 residues. The CDR3 sequence: CASSPAGGNIQYF. The CDR3 nucleotides read TGTGCCAGTAGTCCTGCGGGGGGAAACATTCAGTACTTC.

The chain combines TRBV10-3 with TRBJ1-1; a possible D gene is TRBD1 (5 bases). V shed 4 bases and J shed 4 bases, with 13 bases lying between them. The CDR3 is 14 residues long. In germline, CDR1 is ENHRY, CDR2 SYGVKD. CDR3 amino acids: CAISAEGWGTEAFF. CDR3 DNA: TGTGCCATCAGTGCTGAGGGGTGGGGCACTGAAGCTTTCTTT.

The chain has TRBV15 and TRBJ1-2, with 12 bases aligning to TRBD1. CDR1 is LNHNV and CDR2 is YYDKDF in the germline V gene (reference sequence). The CDR3 length is 18 residues. The V segment lost 5 bases and the J segment 2 bases; nucleotides outside the gene matches: 12. As DNA, the CDR3 is TGTGCCACCAGCTCCTCCCGGGACAGGGGGCAGAAGAACTATGGCTACACCTTC. It yields the protein CATSSSRDRGQKNYGYTF.

V is TRBV7-2 and J is TRBJ2-1; 10 positions agree with TRBD1. Germline lookup yields CDR1 SGHTA and CDR2 FQGNSA. The V and J ends lost 0 bases and 3 bases, in that order; junction bases with no gene match: 2. This CDR3 comprises 16 residues. CDR3 nucleotide sequence: TGTGCCAGCAGCTTAGCCGGGACAGGGGTCTACAATGAGCAGTTCTTC. As protein: CASSLAGTGVYNEQFF. Filled out from reference TRBV7-2 and TRBJ2-1, the complete variable domain reads GAGVSQSPSNKVTEKGKDVELRCDPISGHTALYWYRQSLGQGLEFLIYFQGNSAPDKSGLPSDRFSAERTGGSVSTLTIQRTQQEDSAVYLCASSLAGTGVYNEQFFGPGTRLTVL.

The V call is TRBV28, the J call TRBJ2-4, with 8 bases identical to TRBD2. Germline V CDR1 and CDR2: MDHEN, SYDVKM. V lost 5 bases and J lost 7; bases outside the gene matches: 4. The CDR3 sequence is 13 residues long. This CDR3 is CASSPGLVNIQYF. The CDR3 bases are TGTGCCAGCAGTCCGGGACTAGTTAACATTCAGTACTTC.

In regard to this clone: An end of the junction does not agree with germline; a read error may underlie this. This chain connects TRBV14 to TRBJ1-1; 10 bases line up with TRBD1. The V gene's germline CDR1 is SGHDN and CDR2 FVKESK. The CDR3 spans 13 residues. The CDR3 is CASSQVGTGVLRF. In DNA form, the CDR3 reads TGTGCCAGCAGCCAAGTAGGGACAGGGGTCTTGCGCTTC.

The V call is TRBV6-5, the J call TRBJ2-3; the D is unclear. The CDR3 covers 12 residues. V was pared by 7 bases and J by 1 base, with 6 bases between. Looked up from germline, CDR1 is MNHEY and CDR2 is SVGAGI. This CDR3 reads CASTTGTDTQYF. The CDR3 DNA reads TGTGCCAGCACCACAGGCACAGATACGCAGTATTTT.

CDR3 loop: CASSLGQVLNEKLFF. CDR3 DNA sequence: TGTGCCAGCAGCTTAGGCCAGGTGCTTAATGAAAAACTGTTTTTT. This chain uses TRBV7-2 with TRBJ1-4; D call uncertain. Trimming left V 1 base short and J 4 bases short, with 10 bases between. The CDR3 is 15 amino acids. In germline, CDR1 is SGHTA, CDR2 FQGNSA. The variable domain in full, completed from reference TRBV7-2 and TRBJ1-4, reads GAGVSQSPSNKVTEKGKDVELRCDPISGHTALYWYRQSLGQGLEFLIYFQGNSAPDKSGLPSDRFSAERTGGSVSTLTIQRTQQEDSAVYLCASSLGQVLNEKLFFGSGTQLSVL.

This chain joins TRBV27 and TRBJ2-7; D is unresolved. This CDR3 region has 15 residues. CDR1 MNHEY and CDR2 SMNVEV come from the germline V gene (reference sequence). Trimming stripped 5 bases from V and 6 bases from J, with 20 bases between. The CDR3 coding sequence is TGTGCCAGCAGTGAAAGACGGAACCTAGGTGGCGAGCAGTACTTC. As protein: CASSERRNLGGEQYF.

The chain recombines TRBV18 with TRBJ2-5, with a weak D call TRBD2 (6 bases). Per the germline V gene, CDR1 is KGHSH and CDR2 is LQKENI. V gave up 6 bases and J gave up 4 bases, with 12 bases separating them. There are 13 residues in the CDR3. For the CDR3, the DNA is TGTGCCAGCTCTCCGCTGGAGGGAGAGACCCAGTACTTC. It codes for CASSPLEGETQYF.

The rearrangement links TRBV6-4 to TRBJ2-1, with TRBD2 matching over 8 bases. The CDR3 totals 15 residues. Germline V gene data show CDR1 as MRHNA and CDR2 as SNTAGT. The V and J ends lost 3 bases and 4 bases, in that order; junction bases with no gene match: 5. CDR3 sequence reads: CASSEGTSGYNEQFF. Here the CDR3 DNA reads TGTGCCAGCAGTGAGGGAACTAGCGGTTACAATGAGCAGTTCTTC.

The chain uses TRBV5-8 and TRBJ2-2, with D uncertain. V was shortened by 4 bases and J by 5 bases, with 15 bases between the two germline ends. The CDR3 is 15 residues long. Germline values: CDR1 SGHTS, CDR2 YDEGEE. CDR3 amino acids: CASSPVATRTGELFF. DNA for the CDR3: TGTGCCAGCAGCCCCGTGGCCACCCGAACCGGGGAGCTGTTTTTT.